This entry lists 5 T cell receptor beta chains sequenced from one sample in a study of human T cells and chemical hapten exposure. From the RACE reads, TCRdb called clonotypes with MiXCR, one entry per CDR3 protein. The sample holds tens of thousands of distinct CDR3 sequences, approximately 11% seen once. Time point: pre-sensitization, week 0. Regarding treatment: therapeutic diphenylcyclopropenone sensitization with weekly scalp DPC. The sample consisted of whole blood, taken in connection with sensitization to the hapten diphenylcyclopropenone (DPC). The receptor set was obtained from a woman between 50 and 59 years old with alopecia areata. Some clones in this sample may be carry-over from other donors' samples.

At least ten counts were recorded for this clonotype. The rearrangement uses TRBV6-1 and TRBJ1-6; 7 nucleotides line up with TRBD1. Germline values: CDR1 MNHNS, CDR2 SASEGT. The CDR3 spans 14 residues. Losses at the gene ends were 5 bases for V and 8 bases for J; bases not matched to a gene: 6. In nucleotides, the CDR3 is TGTGCCAGCAGTAGCGGGACAGCCCATTCACCCCTCCACTTT. Protein: CASSSGTAHSPLHF.

Ten or more counts support this clonotype. The J gene is TRBJ1-5, the V gene TRBV6-1, with a tentative D call TRBD1 (5 bases). Trimming removed 7 bases at V and 0 bases at J, with 13 bases between. CDR3 size: 15 residues. Germline-derived CDR1 and CDR2 are MNHNS and SASEGT. The CDR3 DNA reads as TGTGCCAGCATCCAGGGTCAAAATAGCAATCAGCCCCAGCATTTT. Its protein product is CASIQGQNSNQPQHF.

This chain uses TRBV6-5 with TRBJ1-4, with D unresolved. Germline CDR1 is MNHEY and CDR2 is SVGAGI. Trimming stripped 5 bases from V and 4 bases from J, with 8 bases between. This CDR3 is 13 amino acids long. The CDR3 region is CASSGVVNEKLFF. DNA for the CDR3: TGTGCCAGCAGTGGGGTCGTTAATGAAAAACTGTTTTTT.

This clonotype showed up just a few times. V is TRBV15 and J is TRBJ2-5; D unclear. The V gene's germline CDR1 is LNHNV and CDR2 YYDKDF (reference sequence). The CDR3 is made up of 13 amino acids. The V gene lost 0 bases and the J gene lost 10 bases, with 12 bases spanning the gap. CDR3 protein: CATSRDERLGQYF. The CDR3 coding sequence is TGTGCCACCAGCAGAGATGAGCGATTAGGCCAGTACTTC.

This clonotype was seen many times. The chain has TRBV29-1 and TRBJ2-7, with 9 bases aligning to TRBD1. CDR1 is SQVTM, CDR2 ANQGSEA, per germline. Trimming removed 4 bases from V and 7 bases from J; junction bases left unmatched: 5. CDR3 length equals 12 residues. The CDR3 loop is CSVVQGAREQYF. The DNA of the CDR3 is TGCAGCGTTGTACAGGGGGCGCGTGAGCAGTACTTC.